The TCR beta chain under discussion was sequenced for a study of T cells in Graves' hyperthyroidism and ophthalmopathy. The investigators amplified TCR beta CDR3 regions from RNA transcripts. During a first-round RT-PCR of the TCR CDR3, the HTBI primer set was used. TCRdb independently ran MiXCR on the multiplex PCR reads; one entry per CDR3 protein. The sample consists of around 300,000 distinct CDR3 sequences, roughly 15% of them appearing once. Trimming took 6 bases from V and 7 from J; bases not matched to a gene: 7. CDR3 length equals 13 residues. Germline CDR1 and CDR2: MNHNS and SASEGT. Sequencing was performed on blood. The receptor's source is a woman aged 25-40 years with Graves' hyperthyroidism that later progressed to Graves' ophthalmopathy. The chain recombines TRBV6-1 with TRBJ1-2; TRBD1 matches 8 bases. CDR3 in amino acids: CASRETDRGGYTF. Written as DNA, the CDR3 is TGTGCCAGCAGGGAAACCGACAGGGGTGGCTACACCTTC.